These 19 T cell receptor beta chains share one sample of origin, sequenced in a study of identical twins. TCRdb called the 5' RACE reads again in MiXCR, with one record for every CDR3 protein. The repertoire has 500,000 or so distinct CDR3 sequences, roughly an eighth of them found once; the top ten carry approximately 1%. This sample also appeared in a second study, on yellow fever vaccine responses in identical twins.

Material for sequencing was CD4+ T cells sorted from blood. These receptors all stem from a woman between 18 and 29 years old in good health.

This clonotype showed up just a few times. The chain carries TRBV27 and TRBJ2-7, with D unresolved. The CDR3 loop spans 16 amino acids. CDR1 is MNHEY and CDR2 is SMNVEV in the germline V gene (reference sequence). Trimming took 2 bases from V and 2 from J, leaving 16 bases between them. The CDR3 sequence: CASSLEPHLDPYEQYF. The DNA of the CDR3 is TGTGCCAGCAGTTTAGAGCCCCATTTGGACCCCTACGAGCAGTACTTC.

The J gene is TRBJ2-4, the V gene TRBV6-6, with D perhaps TRBD1 or TRBD2 (5 bases each). CDR3 length equals 12 residues. V was cut by 8 bases and J by 2 bases, with 7 bases left in between. Per the germline V gene, CDR1 is MNHNY and CDR2 is SVGAGI (reference sequence). CDR3 DNA sequence: TGTGCCAGCGGGGGATCCAAAAACATTCAGTACTTC. Translated: CASGGSKNIQYF.

This clonotype was counted only a few times. The rearrangement joins TRBV10-3 to TRBJ2-6; D ambiguous. Trimming shortened V by 3 bases and J by 3 bases, and 3 bases separated the two germline ends. Germline CDR1 ENHRY, CDR2 SYGVKD. The CDR3 extends over 13 amino acids. CDR3: CAISEFGANVLTF. DNA for the CDR3: TGTGCCATCAGTGAATTTGGGGCCAACGTCCTGACTTTC.

Only a few counts were recorded for this clonotype. The rearrangement joins TRBV2 to TRBJ2-1, with 11 bases identical to TRBD1. There are 16 residues in the CDR3. The V and J ends lost 6 bases and 1 base, in that order; junction bases with no gene match: 5. In germline, CDR1 is SNHLY, CDR2 FYNNEI. CDR3 in amino acids: CASRDRGPVSYNEQFF. Here the CDR3 DNA reads TGTGCCAGCAGGGACAGGGGGCCGGTATCCTACAATGAGCAGTTCTTC.

This clonotype came up many times. The V and J genes are TRBV28 and TRBJ2-7; the D gene is possibly TRBD1 (5 bases). This CDR3 has 16 residues. CDR1 is MDHEN and CDR2 is SYDVKM in the germline V gene. Trimming took 3 bases from V and 2 from J, leaving 17 bases between them. CDR3 in DNA: TGTGCCAGCAGTTTTCGAGTAGGGGAATCAACCTACGAGCAGTACTTC. This sequence encodes CASSFRVGESTYEQYF.

This clonotype has a count of ten or more. This chain uses TRBV10-3 with TRBJ1-5; unclear D gene. The V end was cut by 2 bases, the J end by 9 bases, with 14 bases between. In germline, CDR1 is ENHRY, CDR2 SYGVKD. There are 14 residues in the CDR3. CDR3 DNA: TGTGCCATCAGTGAGGTCAGTGTAGATCGGCCCCAGCATTTT. Translation: CAISEVSVDRPQHF.

This clonotype was counted at least ten times. The chain's CDR3 is CASRGTGNFGEQYF. The CDR3 bases are TGTGCCAGCAGAGGGACAGGGAACTTCGGAGAGCAGTACTTC. V and J are TRBV6-1 and TRBJ2-7, with 9 bases identical to TRBD1. V shed 6 bases, J shed 7 bases, and the junction held 10 bases outside the gene matches. This CDR3 has 14 amino acids. In germline, CDR1 is MNHNS, CDR2 SASEGT.

CDR3 DNA sequence: TGTGCCAGCAGCTTAGCAACGGTGAGAGAGACCCAGTACTTC. Translation gives CASSLATVRETQYF. V usage is TRBV7-2 and J usage is TRBJ2-5, with unresolved D. The CDR3 totals 14 residues. V lost 0 bases and J 4 bases, leaving 9 bases between the germline ends. CDR1 and CDR2 from the germline V gene are SGHTA and FQGNSA.

A few counts support this clonotype. This chain joins TRBV5-1 and TRBJ2-7; 7 nucleotides agree with TRBD1. V lost 0 bases to trimming and J lost 0 bases; unmatched junction nucleotides: 6. Germline lookup yields CDR1 SGHRS and CDR2 YFSETQ. This CDR3 has 16 residues. CDR3 region: CASSLAWTGRSYEQYF. The CDR3 DNA reads TGCGCCAGCAGCTTGGCCTGGACAGGACGCTCCTACGAGCAGTACTTC.

The chain uses TRBV12-3 or TRBV12-4 and TRBJ2-1; 12 bases are a match to TRBD2. This CDR3 contains 14 residues. DNA of the CDR3: TGTTCTTCAGTGGCTAGCGGGGGGGTAAATGAGCAGTTCTTC. It encodes CSSVASGGVNEQFF.

This chain connects TRBV20-1 to TRBJ2-7, with D unresolved. Trimming cost V 2 bases and J 6 bases, with 11 bases left between them. The CDR3 runs to 12 residues. The germline gives CDR1 DFQATT, CDR2 SNEGSKA (reference sequence). The CDR3 sequence is CSARLLQREQYF. CDR3 in DNA: TGCAGTGCTAGACTTCTACAGCGCGAGCAGTACTTC.

The chain carries TRBV2 and TRBJ1-1, with D perhaps matching TRBD1 (5 bases). CDR1 and CDR2 from the germline V gene are SNHLY and FYNNEI. The CDR3 consists of 13 residues. Trimming took 1 base from V and 11 from J, leaving 14 bases between them. The DNA of the CDR3 is TGTGCCAGCAGTGAAGAGGGGATAAGTTCGGCTTTCTTT. Translating it yields CASSEEGISSAFF.

The chain recombines TRBV5-1 with TRBJ2-2; D remains unclear. From germline, CDR1 is SGHRS and CDR2 YFSETQ. CDR3 length: 14 amino acids. The V end was cut by 4 bases, the J end by 7 bases, with 14 bases between. The CDR3 DNA reads TGCGCCAGCAGCCTATTAAACAGCATCGGGGAGCTGTTTTTT. Its translation: CASSLLNSIGELFF.

This clonotype came up many times. V is TRBV29-1 and J is TRBJ2-5; a possible D gene is TRBD2 (6 bases). The CDR3 consists of 13 residues. Trimming took 6 bases from V and 5 from J, leaving 16 bases between them. Germline lookup yields CDR1 SQVTM and CDR2 ANQGSEA. The DNA for the CDR3 is TGCAGCGTGACACGGGGGACGGGGGAGACCCAGTACTTC. Its translation: CSVTRGTGETQYF.

The chain employs TRBV5-1 and TRBJ1-5, with unresolved D. The germline V gene has CDR1 SGHRS and CDR2 YFSETQ. There are 14 residues in the CDR3. Trimming left V 4 bases short and J 0 bases short, with 8 bases between. This CDR3 is CASSPENSNQPQHF. The DNA for the CDR3 is TGCGCCAGCAGCCCCGAGAATAGCAATCAGCCCCAGCATTTT.

This clonotype was seen more than once but under ten times. V and J are TRBV20-1 and TRBJ2-3; D tentatively reads TRBD1 or TRBD2 (6 bases each). This CDR3 region has 12 residues. The V gene lost 0 bases and the J gene lost 7 bases, with 8 bases spanning the gap. CDR1 and CDR2 (germline): DFQATT, SNEGSKA (reference sequence). The DNA for the CDR3 is TGCAGTGCTAGAGAAGGGGGGAATACGCAGTATTTT. Encoded protein: CSAREGGNTQYF.

The sample holds a few counts of this clonotype. V and J are TRBV20-1 and TRBJ2-7, with D perhaps matching TRBD1 or TRBD2 (5 bases each). The length of the CDR3 is 14 residues. Germline values: CDR1 DFQATT, CDR2 SNEGSKA (reference sequence). V lost 5 bases and J lost 7, with 21 bases in between. This CDR3 reads CSASTPSGAREQYF. For the CDR3, the DNA is TGCAGTGCTTCTACCCCCTCCGGGGCGCGGGAGCAGTACTTC.

This chain connects TRBV6-5 to TRBJ2-3; 9 bases are a match to TRBD2. This CDR3 contains 16 residues. Looked up from germline, CDR1 is MNHEY and CDR2 is SVGAGI. The J segment lost 5 bases and the V segment lost 1 base, leaving 7 bases of the junction unmatched. The CDR3 region is CASSYYRRGGEDTQYF. Here the CDR3 DNA reads TGTGCCAGCAGTTACTATAGGCGGGGGGGAGAAGATACGCAGTATTTT.

At least ten counts were recorded for this clonotype. The genes are TRBV12-3 or TRBV12-4 and TRBJ1-1; D remains unclear. The CDR3 is made up of 13 amino acids. V lost 1 base, J lost 1 base, and 4 bases lay in between. CDR3 loop: CASSLDENTEAFF. The CDR3 region has the DNA TGTGCCAGCAGTTTAGACGAGAACACTGAAGCTTTCTTT.